This entry lists 6 T cell receptor beta chains sequenced from one sample in a study of blood T cell repertoires in COVID-19. The data were produced by immunoSEQ multiplex PCR, yet TCRdb's version contains in-frame clones alone and is incomplete. The table lists 95,000 or so clones, 75% to 85% of them singletons. Sample: peripheral blood. All receptors come from a man older than 75 with COVID-19, enrolled during active disease.

This chain uses TRBV5-1 with TRBJ1-1; possible D gene TRBD1, 6 bases. V lost 3 bases and J lost 6, with 15 bases in between. The germline gives CDR1 SGHRS, CDR2 YFSETQ. This CDR3 spans 14 amino acids. The CDR3 region is CASSSATGFAEAFF. The DNA of the CDR3 is TGCGCCAGCAGCTCTGCGACAGGCTTTGCTGAAGCTTTCTTT.

The V call is TRBV7-2, the J call TRBJ1-2, with 7 bases that match TRBD1. The J segment lost 2 bases and the V segment lost 2 bases, leaving 5 bases of the junction unmatched. Germline loops: CDR1 SGHTA, CDR2 FQGNSA. This CDR3 contains 15 residues. The CDR3 DNA reads as TGTGCCAGCAGCTTATCCTCGACAGGGAACTATGGCTACACCTTC. Translating gives CASSLSSTGNYGYTF.

CDR3: CASSQDGDQPQHF. The CDR3 nucleotides are TGTGCCAGCAGCCAAGATGGAGATCAGCCCCAGCATTTT. V and J are TRBV3-1 (or the pseudogene TRBV3-2) and TRBJ1-5; D call uncertain. The CDR3 consists of 13 residues. V gave up 0 bases and J gave up 5 bases, with 5 bases separating them. Germline V gene data show CDR1 as LGHDT and CDR2 as YNNKEL (reference sequence).

About this clone: The junction departs from the called germline gene at one end, perhaps through a read error. The chain uses TRBV18 and TRBJ2-7, with a tentative D call TRBD1 (6 bases). There are 14 residues in the CDR3. Germline CDR1 reads KGHSH; CDR2 reads LQKENI. The CDR3 coding sequence is TGTGCCAGCTCACCGACAGGTACTGCGTCCTTTCCTCTCTTC. Its protein is CASSPTGTASFPLF.

The chain has TRBV7-2 and TRBJ2-1, with D possibly matching TRBD2 (5 bases). V lost 5 bases and J 0 bases, leaving 17 bases between the germline ends. Germline V gene lookup returns CDR1 SGHTA and CDR2 FQGNSA. CDR3 size: 17 residues. Here the CDR3 reads CASSRRAASSSYNEQFF. CDR3 DNA: TGTGCCAGCAGCCGTCGAGCGGCCTCAAGCTCCTACAATGAGCAGTTCTTC.

The V call is TRBV6-2 or TRBV6-3, the J call TRBJ2-1; possibly TRBD2 for D (5 bases). Germline V CDR1 and CDR2: MNHEY, SVGEGT. The ends were cut back, 2 bases at V and 3 bases at J, with 5 bases in the middle. This CDR3 comprises 13 residues. CDR3 in amino acids: CASSYRDYNEQFF. CDR3 nucleotide sequence: TGTGCCAGCAGTTACCGGGACTACAATGAGCAGTTCTTC.